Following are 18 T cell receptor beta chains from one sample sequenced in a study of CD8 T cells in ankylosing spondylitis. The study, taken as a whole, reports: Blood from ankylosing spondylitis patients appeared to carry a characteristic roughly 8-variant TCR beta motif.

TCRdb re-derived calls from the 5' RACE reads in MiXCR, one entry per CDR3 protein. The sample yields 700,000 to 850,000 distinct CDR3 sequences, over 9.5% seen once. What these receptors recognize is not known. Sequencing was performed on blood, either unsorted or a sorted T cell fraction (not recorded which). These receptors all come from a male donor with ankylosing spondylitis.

The CDR3 sequence is CASSPRVVSGGQYF. In nucleotides, the CDR3 is TGCGCCAGCAGCCCTAGAGTGGTGAGCGGGGGCCAGTACTTC. The genes are TRBV4-3 and TRBJ2-7; 8 nucleotides match TRBD2. Germline values: CDR1 LGHNA, CDR2 YSLEER. The ends lost 4 bases at V and 10 bases at J; junction bases unmatched: 12. The CDR3 consists of 14 residues.

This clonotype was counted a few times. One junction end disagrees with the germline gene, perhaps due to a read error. This CDR3 reads CASSLALSFVGLHTRELFF. CDR3 DNA: TGTGCCAGCAGCTTAGCGCTAAGCTTTGTGGGACTCCACACCCGGGAGCTGTTTTTT. The chain links TRBV11-1 to TRBJ2-2; D may be TRBD2 (6 bases). The CDR3 spans 19 residues. Germline CDR1 reads SGHAT; CDR2 reads FQDESV (reference sequence).

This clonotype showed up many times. The CDR3 is CASSLFLETYEQYF. CDR3 DNA: TGTGCCAGCAGCTTATTTCTCGAGACCTACGAGCAGTACTTC. The chain is built from TRBV7-2 and TRBJ2-7; D not resolved. The germline V and J ends were trimmed by 2 bases and 2 bases, with 10 bases remaining between them. Germline V gives CDR1 SGHTA, CDR2 FQGNSA. The CDR3 length is 14 residues.

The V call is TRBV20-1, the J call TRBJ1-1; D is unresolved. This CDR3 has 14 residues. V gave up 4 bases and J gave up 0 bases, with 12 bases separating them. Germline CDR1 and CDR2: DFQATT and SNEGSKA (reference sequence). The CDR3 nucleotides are TGCAGTGCTACCATTCAGCTGATGAACACTGAAGCTTTCTTT. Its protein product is CSATIQLMNTEAFF.

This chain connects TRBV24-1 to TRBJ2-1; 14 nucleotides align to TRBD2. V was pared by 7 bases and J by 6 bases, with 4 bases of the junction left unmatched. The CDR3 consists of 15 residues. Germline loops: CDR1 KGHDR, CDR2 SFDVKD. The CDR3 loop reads CATSTTSGRVNEQFF. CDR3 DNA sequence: TGTGCCACCAGCACGACTAGCGGGAGGGTCAATGAGCAGTTCTTC.

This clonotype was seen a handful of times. In DNA form, the CDR3 reads TGTGCCACCAGTGATAGCTCGGCGGGGGGGTACAATGAGCAGTTCTTC. It translates to CATSDSSAGGYNEQFF. This chain uses TRBV24-1 with TRBJ2-1, with 9 bases identical to TRBD2. CDR3 length: 16 amino acids. With V trimmed by 3 bases and J by 4 bases, 6 bases remained unmatched. Germline CDR1 and CDR2: KGHDR and SFDVKD.

The CDR3 loop reads CSAAPGPSLGEQYF. The CDR3 DNA reads as TGCAGTGCTGCTCCGGGACCCTCCTTGGGGGAGCAGTACTTC. This rearrangement joins TRBV20-1 to TRBJ2-7, with D possibly being TRBD1 or TRBD2 (5 bases each). Per germline, CDR1 DFQATT and CDR2 SNEGSKA (reference sequence). The CDR3 runs to 14 residues. Between the trimmed V and J ends, which lost 5 bases and 7 bases, there was a span of 21 bases.

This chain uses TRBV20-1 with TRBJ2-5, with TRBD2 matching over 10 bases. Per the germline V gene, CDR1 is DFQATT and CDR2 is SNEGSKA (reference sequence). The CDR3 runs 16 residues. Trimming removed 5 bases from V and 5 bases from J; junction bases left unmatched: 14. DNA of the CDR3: TGCAGTGCTCCCCGGACTAGCGGACTGGGGGGGGAGACCCAGTACTTC. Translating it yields CSAPRTSGLGGETQYF.

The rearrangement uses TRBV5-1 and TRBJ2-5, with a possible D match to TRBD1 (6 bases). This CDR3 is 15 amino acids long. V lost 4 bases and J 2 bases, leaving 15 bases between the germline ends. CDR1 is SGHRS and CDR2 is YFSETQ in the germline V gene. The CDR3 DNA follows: TGCGCCAGCAGCGCGACCGGGACAAGACAAGAGACCCAGTACTTC. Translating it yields CASSATGTRQETQYF.

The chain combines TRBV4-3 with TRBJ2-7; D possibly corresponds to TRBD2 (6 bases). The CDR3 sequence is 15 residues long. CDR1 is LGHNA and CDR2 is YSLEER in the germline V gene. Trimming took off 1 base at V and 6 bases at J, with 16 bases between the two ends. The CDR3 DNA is TGCGCCAGCAGCCAAGCTCCGGACTACAAGTGCGAGCAGTACTTC. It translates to CASSQAPDYKCEQYF.

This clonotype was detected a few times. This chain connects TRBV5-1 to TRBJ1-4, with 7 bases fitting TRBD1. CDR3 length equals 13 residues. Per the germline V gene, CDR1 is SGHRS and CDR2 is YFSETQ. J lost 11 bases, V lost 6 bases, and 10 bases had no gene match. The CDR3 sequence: CASTLEGRGKLFF. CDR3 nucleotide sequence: TGCGCCAGCACCCTTGAAGGCAGGGGGAAACTGTTTTTT.

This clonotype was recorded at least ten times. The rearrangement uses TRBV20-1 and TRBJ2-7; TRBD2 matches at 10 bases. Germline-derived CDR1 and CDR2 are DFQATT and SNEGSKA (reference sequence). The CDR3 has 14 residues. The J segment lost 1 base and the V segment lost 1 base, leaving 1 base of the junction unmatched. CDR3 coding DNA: TGCAGTGCTAGAGTAGCGGGGGGTTCCTACGAGCAGTACTTC. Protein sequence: CSARVAGGSYEQYF.

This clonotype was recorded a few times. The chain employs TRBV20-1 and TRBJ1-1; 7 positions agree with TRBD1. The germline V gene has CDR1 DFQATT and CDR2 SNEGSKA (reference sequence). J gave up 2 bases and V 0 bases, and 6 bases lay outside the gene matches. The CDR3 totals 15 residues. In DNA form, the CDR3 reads TGCAGTGCTAGAGATAGTGGGACAGATAACACTGAAGCTTTCTTT. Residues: CSARDSGTDNTEAFF.

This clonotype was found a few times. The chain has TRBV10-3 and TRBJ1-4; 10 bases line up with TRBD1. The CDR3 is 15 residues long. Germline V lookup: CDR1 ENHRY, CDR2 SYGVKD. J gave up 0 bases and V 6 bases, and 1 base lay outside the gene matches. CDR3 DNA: TGTGCCATCAGCGGGACAGGGGCAACTAATGAAAAACTGTTTTTT. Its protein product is CAISGTGATNEKLFF.

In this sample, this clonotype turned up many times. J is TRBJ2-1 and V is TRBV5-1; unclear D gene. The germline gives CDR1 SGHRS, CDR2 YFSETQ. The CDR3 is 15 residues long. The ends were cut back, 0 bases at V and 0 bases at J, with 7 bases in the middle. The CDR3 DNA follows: TGCGCCAGCAGCTTGGCACTCGTCTCCTACAATGAGCAGTTCTTC. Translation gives CASSLALVSYNEQFF.

The CDR3, as DNA: TGCAGTGCTAGAGATCCTAGGACAGGGAACGAGCAGTACTTC. Protein: CSARDPRTGNEQYF. The V and J genes are TRBV20-1 and TRBJ2-7; the match to TRBD1 covers 8 bases. The V gene end was trimmed by 0 bases and the J gene end by 5 bases; junction bases not matched to a gene: 6. Germline CDR1 DFQATT, CDR2 SNEGSKA (reference sequence). The CDR3 length is 14 residues.

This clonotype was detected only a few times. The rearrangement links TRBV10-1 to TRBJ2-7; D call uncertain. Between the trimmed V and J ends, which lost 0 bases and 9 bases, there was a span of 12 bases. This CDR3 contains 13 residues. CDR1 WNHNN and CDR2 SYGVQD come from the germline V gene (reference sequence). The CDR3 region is CASSESENWGQYF. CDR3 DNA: TGCGCCAGCAGTGAGTCTGAGAACTGGGGGCAGTACTTC.

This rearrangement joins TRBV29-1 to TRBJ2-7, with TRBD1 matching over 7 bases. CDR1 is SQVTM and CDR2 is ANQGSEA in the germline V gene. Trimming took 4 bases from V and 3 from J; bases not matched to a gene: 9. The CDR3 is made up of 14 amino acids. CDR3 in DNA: TGCAGCGTTGTGGTAAAGGGGGCTAGCTACGAGCAGTACTTC. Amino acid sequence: CSVVVKGASYEQYF.